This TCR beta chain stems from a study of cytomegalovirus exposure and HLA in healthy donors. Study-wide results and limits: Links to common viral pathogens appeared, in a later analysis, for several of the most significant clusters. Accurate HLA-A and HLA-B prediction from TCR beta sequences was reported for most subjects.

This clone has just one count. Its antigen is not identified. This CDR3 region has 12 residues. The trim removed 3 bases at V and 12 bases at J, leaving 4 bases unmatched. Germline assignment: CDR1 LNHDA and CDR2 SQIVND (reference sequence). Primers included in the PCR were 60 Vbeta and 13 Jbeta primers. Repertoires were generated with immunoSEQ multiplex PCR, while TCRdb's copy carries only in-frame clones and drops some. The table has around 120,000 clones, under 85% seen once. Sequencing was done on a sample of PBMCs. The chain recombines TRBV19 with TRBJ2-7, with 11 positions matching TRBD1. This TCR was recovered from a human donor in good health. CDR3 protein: CASSMGQGDRYF. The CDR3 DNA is TGTGCCAGTAGTATGGGACAGGGGGATCGGTACTTC.